This record looks at one T cell receptor beta chain sequence and its context. This clonotype showed up many times. Which antigen it targets is not known. No clone much larger than this one lies a single base away; base qualities are absent. The data were taken from a study. Trimming at the junction amounts to 1 base on V and 1 base on J, and the germline ends lie 8 bases apart. The CDR3 runs 15 amino acids, cysteine and phenylalanine included. Only the CDR3 region is kept as DNA, spanning 45 bases read in frame from base 1. The CDR1 and CDR2 encoded by the germline V gene are MDHEN and SYDVKM. Sequencing relied on an Illumina MiSeq. The public reads were reanalyzed by TCRdb: fastp trimming at Q25, MiXCR alignment, in-frame beta chains only. CDR3 protein sequences are deduplicated, and each keeps its most common genes and DNA. For this sample there are approximately 4,500 distinct CDR3 sequences; roughly 8.3% appear just once. The top ten clones comprise around 8.2% of the sample.

Sequencing used CD4+ T cells from synovial fluid. This chain joins TRBV28 to TRBJ1-5; the D gene is perhaps TRBD1, from 5 matching bases. The clonotype comes from a human donor with rheumatoid arthritis. The DNA reads as follows: TGTGCCAGCAGTTTATTTGGGGGGAGCAATCAGCCCCAGCATTTT. Its amino acids are CASSLFGGSNQPQHF. Reference TRBV28 and TRBJ1-5 proteins supply the regions before and after the CDR3; the full variable domain is: DVKVTQSSRYLVKRTGEKVFLECVQDMDHENMFWYRQDPGLGLRLIYFSYDVKMKEKGDIPEGYSVSREKKERFSLILESASTNQTSMYLCASSLFGGSNQPQHFGDGTRLSIL.